One and the same sample provided the 27 T cell receptor beta chains below, sequenced in a study of response to subunit inactivated influenza vaccine. TCRdb re-called the RT-PCR reads through MiXCR, storing one row per CDR3 protein. The sample has fewer than 750,000 distinct CDR3 sequences; about 14% are singletons. This specimen consisted of PBMCs from blood, obtained 11 to 12 days after vaccination. All receptors come from a man in his forties or fifties who received an inactivated influenza vaccine.

The J gene is TRBJ1-6, the V gene TRBV5-1; D possibly corresponds to TRBD1 (5 bases). This CDR3 is 14 amino acids long. V was trimmed by 4 bases and J by 8 bases, leaving 13 bases between them. Germline assignment: CDR1 SGHRS and CDR2 YFSETQ. This CDR3 is CASSLGAAYSPLHF. The DNA of the CDR3 is TGCGCCAGCAGCCTCGGGGCGGCTTATTCACCCCTCCACTTT.

The V and J genes are TRBV15 and TRBJ1-5, with D perhaps TRBD1 (6 bases). Trimming removed 3 bases from V and 0 bases from J, with 12 bases in between. The CDR3 sequence is 16 residues long. Germline assignment: CDR1 LNHNV and CDR2 YYDKDF (reference sequence). The CDR3 spells CATSRTGIYSNQPQHF. CDR3 sequence (DNA): TGTGCCACCAGCAGGACAGGAATCTATAGCAATCAGCCCCAGCATTTT.

The V gene is TRBV6-5, the J gene TRBJ2-3, with D tentatively TRBD1 (5 bases). Germline lookup yields CDR1 MNHEY and CDR2 SVGAGI. This CDR3 spans 17 amino acids. V was clipped by 0 bases and J by 0 bases, with 13 bases between them. CDR3 sequence reads: CASSYSGQGMSTDTQYF. CDR3 bases: TGTGCCAGCAGTTACTCGGGGCAGGGAATGAGCACAGATACGCAGTATTTT.

Only a few counts were recorded for this clonotype. The chain links TRBV12-3 or TRBV12-4 to TRBJ2-3; TRBD2 matches 8 bases. The V segment lost 5 bases and the J segment 4 bases; nucleotides outside the gene matches: 5. The CDR3 extends over 14 amino acids. The CDR3 sequence is CASSPREGPDTQYF. The CDR3 region has the DNA TGTGCCAGCAGTCCTCGGGAGGGGCCAGATACGCAGTATTTT.

V is TRBV15 and J is TRBJ1-1; D may be TRBD1 (6 bases). Germline loops: CDR1 LNHNV, CDR2 YYDKDF (reference sequence). The CDR3 runs to 15 residues. V was clipped by 1 base and J by 1 base, with 10 bases between them. CDR3: CATSRVSTGNTEAFF. CDR3 nucleotides: TGTGCCACCAGCAGAGTTTCGACAGGGAACACTGAAGCTTTCTTT.

This clonotype showed up many times. The rearrangement uses TRBV6-1 and TRBJ2-1, with TRBD2 matching 8 bases. This CDR3 is 16 amino acids long. Germline V CDR1 and CDR2: MNHNS, SASEGT. V shed 6 bases, J shed 3 bases, and the junction held 10 bases outside the gene matches. The DNA of the CDR3 is TGTGCCAGCAGAACCCTCCCGGGACTAGGCTACAATGAGCAGTTCTTC. Translating gives CASRTLPGLGYNEQFF.

The V call is TRBV30, the J call TRBJ1-2; 9 bases map to TRBD1. The CDR3 sequence is 15 residues long. V lost 3 bases and J lost 0; bases outside the gene matches: 5. Germline V gene lookup returns CDR1 GTSNPN and CDR2 SVGIG (reference sequence). The CDR3 sequence: CAWSRDRATNYGYTF. Written as DNA, the CDR3 is TGTGCCTGGAGCCGGGACAGGGCCACTAACTATGGCTACACCTTC.

The CDR3 DNA sequence: TGCGCCAGCAGCCCCGGATCTGCGACTAGCGTAGCGGATACGCAGTATTTT. This codes for CASSPGSATSVADTQYF. V gene TRBV5-1 combines with J gene TRBJ2-3, with 8 bases matching TRBD2. Unmatched junction bases numbered 16, after V lost 4 bases and J lost 6 bases. The germline V gene encodes CDR1 SGHRS and CDR2 YFSETQ. This CDR3 contains 17 residues.

This clonotype has just a few counts. This rearrangement joins TRBV11-2 to TRBJ1-2; D is perhaps TRBD1 (6 bases). There are 18 residues in the CDR3. Deletions cut 5 bases from V and 0 bases from J, with 22 bases between. CDR1 is SGHAT, CDR2 FQNNGV, per germline. This CDR3 is CASSPMGGTRRSNYGYTF. In DNA, the CDR3 is TGTGCCAGCAGCCCCATGGGGGGGACACGTCGATCTAACTATGGCTACACCTTC.

The CDR3 protein is CSAQRAQGVNEKLFF. Here the CDR3 DNA reads TGCAGTGCCCAGAGGGCCCAGGGAGTTAATGAAAAACTGTTTTTT. This chain links TRBV20-1 with TRBJ1-4; D perhaps matches TRBD1 (5 bases). From germline, CDR1 is DFQATT and CDR2 SNEGSKA (reference sequence). The CDR3 sequence is 15 residues long. The V gene lost 6 bases and the J gene lost 4 bases, with 18 bases spanning the gap.

This clonotype was found once. A junction end diverges from the germline sequence, so it may reflect a read error. The chain employs TRBV20-1 and TRBJ2-2; 7 positions match TRBD2. This CDR3 is 16 amino acids long. CDR1 DFQATT and CDR2 SNEGSKA come from the germline V gene (reference sequence). As DNA, the CDR3 is TGCTGTGCTAGAGATGGTCTAGCGGAGAACACCGGGGAGCTGTTTTTT. It specifies CCARDGLAENTGELFF.

At least ten counts were recorded for this clonotype. This chain connects TRBV7-9 to TRBJ2-1; D might be TRBD1 or TRBD2, each matching 6 bases. V lost 1 base, J lost 3 bases, and 10 bases lay in between. Germline CDR1 and CDR2: SEHNR and FQNEAQ (reference sequence). CDR3 length: 15 amino acids. The CDR3 DNA reads as TGTGCCAGCAGCTTAGACGGGGGCGACTACAATGAGCAGTTCTTC. Amino acids: CASSLDGGDYNEQFF.

As for this clonotype: One end of the junction varies from germline; a read error may be responsible. V usage is TRBV5-1 and J usage is TRBJ2-7; D is uncertain. In germline, CDR1 is SGHRS, CDR2 YFSETQ. The CDR3 consists of 14 residues. The CDR3 protein is CASSGIAYSYDQYF. The CDR3 DNA is TGCGCCAGCAGCGGGATAGCCTACTCCTACGATCAGTACTTC.

This clonotype was observed a handful of times. The chain employs TRBV7-2 and TRBJ2-1, with a tentative D call TRBD2 (6 bases). Germline values: CDR1 SGHTA, CDR2 FQGNSA. This CDR3 comprises 15 residues. V dropped 4 bases and J dropped 2 bases, with 12 bases sitting between them. DNA of the CDR3: TGTGCCAGCAGCTGGGCGGGAACCACCTACAATGAGCAGTTCTTC. This gives the protein CASSWAGTTYNEQFF.

The rearrangement joins TRBV12-3 or TRBV12-4 to TRBJ1-2, with unresolved D. This CDR3 spans 11 amino acids. Trimming pared 5 bases from V and 7 bases from J, leaving 8 bases between. CDR3 bases: TGTGCCAGCAGTCGTTTGGGTGGCTACACCTTC. Encoded protein: CASSRLGGYTF.

The V call is TRBV5-1, the J call TRBJ1-4; no definite D call. CDR1 SGHRS and CDR2 YFSETQ come from the germline V gene. This CDR3 spans 14 amino acids. V lost 4 bases to trimming and J lost 0 bases, with 7 bases between them. This chain's CDR3 is CASSLTSTNEKLFF. CDR3 coding DNA: TGCGCCAGCAGCCTGACATCAACTAATGAAAAACTGTTTTTT.

CDR3 residues: CASRDRAGQPQHF. The CDR3 DNA reads TGTGCCAGCAGAGACAGGGCGGGTCAGCCCCAGCATTTT. The chain carries TRBV12-3 or TRBV12-4 and TRBJ1-5; 7 nucleotides agree with TRBD1. V shed 6 bases and J 6 bases; nucleotides not matched to a gene: 5. The CDR3 has 13 residues.

This clonotype was counted ten times or more. The chain combines TRBV5-1 with TRBJ1-1, with D perhaps matching TRBD1 (6 bases). Germline CDR1 is SGHRS and CDR2 is YFSETQ. The CDR3 spans 14 residues. V lost 4 bases and J lost 5, with 15 bases in between. Here the CDR3 DNA reads TGCGCCAGCAGCACCGCTAACAGGGAAACTGAAGCTTTCTTT. Protein product: CASSTANRETEAFF.

The rearrangement uses TRBV3-1 and TRBJ1-5, with a weak D call TRBD1 (5 bases). Trimming removed 1 base from V and 4 bases from J, with 11 bases in between. This CDR3 is built from 15 residues. Germline-derived CDR1 and CDR2 are LGHDT and YNNKEL (reference sequence). The CDR3 loop reads CASSQGGIGNQPQHF. CDR3 coding DNA: TGTGCCAGCAGCCAAGGGGGGATCGGGAATCAGCCCCAGCATTTT.

The rearrangement uses TRBV29-1 and TRBJ1-2; D is possibly TRBD1 (6 bases). The CDR3 loop spans 14 amino acids. The V end was cut by 4 bases, the J end by 7 bases, with 19 bases between. The germline gives CDR1 SQVTM, CDR2 ANQGSEA. CDR3 loop: CSVVSGGGPGGYTF. The DNA of the CDR3 is TGCAGCGTTGTTTCGGGGGGCGGTCCTGGTGGCTACACCTTC.

Concerning this clonotype itself: A much larger clone is a single base away; this may be a read error. V and J are TRBV19 and TRBJ2-5; tentative D call: TRBD1 (6 bases). Germline loops: CDR1 LNHDA, CDR2 SQIVND (reference sequence). There are 15 residues in the CDR3. CDR3 sequence reads: CASSIDQMGQETQHF. The CDR3 DNA reads TGTGCCAGTAGTATAGATCAGATGGGACAAGAGACCCAGCACTTC.

J is TRBJ1-5 and V is TRBV6-2 or TRBV6-3; D perhaps matches TRBD1 (6 bases). CDR3 length equals 13 residues. Germline values: CDR1 MNHEY, CDR2 SVGEGT. The ends were cut back, 6 bases at V and 5 bases at J, with 11 bases in the middle. CDR3 region: CASSEQGYQPQHF. DNA for the CDR3: TGTGCCAGCAGCGAACAGGGCTATCAGCCCCAGCATTTT.

In DNA, the CDR3 is TGCAGTGCTAGGGGCCCGCCGGGGTCGAACAATGAGCAGTTCTTC. It is translated as CSARGPPGSNNEQFF. This rearrangement joins TRBV20-1 to TRBJ2-1; D possibly corresponds to TRBD2 (5 bases). V dropped 3 bases and J dropped 5 bases, with 17 bases sitting between them. Germline CDR1 and CDR2: DFQATT and SNEGSKA (reference sequence). This CDR3 is 15 amino acids long.

The rearrangement links TRBV10-3 to TRBJ1-4; 7 nucleotides line up with TRBD1. Germline V gives CDR1 ENHRY, CDR2 SYGVKD. The CDR3 extends over 15 amino acids. With V trimmed by 8 bases and J by 6 bases, 12 bases remained unmatched. CDR3 nucleotide sequence: TGTGCCATCTCCATGCACAGGGGAGAGGATGAAAAACTGTTTTTT. Amino acid sequence: CAISMHRGEDEKLFF.

This chain connects TRBV5-1 to TRBJ2-2; 10 bases match TRBD2. V shed 5 bases, J shed 0 bases, and the junction held 4 bases outside the gene matches. Germline loops: CDR1 SGHRS, CDR2 YFSETQ. The CDR3 extends over 16 amino acids. The chain's CDR3 is CASSYSGGSNTGELFF. Here the CDR3 DNA reads TGCGCCAGCAGTTATAGCGGGGGGTCGAACACCGGGGAGCTGTTTTTT.

This clonotype was detected ten times or more. V gene TRBV12-3 or TRBV12-4 combines with J gene TRBJ2-2; D is possibly TRBD1 (7 bases). V lost 3 bases and J 5 bases, leaving 16 bases between the germline ends. The CDR3 is 16 amino acids. The CDR3, as DNA: TGTGCCAGCAGTTTCTTGGAGGGGGCAGGTACCGGGGAGCTGTTTTTT. This translates into CASSFLEGAGTGELFF.

The chain joins TRBV9 to TRBJ2-1, with TRBD2 as a possible D gene (6 bases). With 0 bases removed from V and 7 bases from J, the gap between germline ends came to 14 bases. The CDR3 extends over 15 amino acids. Germline CDR1 is SGDLS and CDR2 is YYNGEE. CDR3 sequence reads: CASSVASLARNEQFF. The DNA for the CDR3 is TGTGCCAGCAGCGTAGCTAGCCTAGCGCGAAATGAGCAGTTCTTC.